The entry that follows covers one T cell receptor (beta chain) sequence. This clonotype was recorded only once. Its antigen has not been determined. Nothing much larger sits one base from this clone, and base qualities are not available. A lone read gives weak evidence. This sample stems from a study of T cell repertoires in cytomegalovirus infection (dated 2019 in TCRdb). Regarding the complete study: Donor HLA type was relevant to the analysis, because carriage of CMV infection together with the matching HLA type was indicated by public TCR beta signatures.

Sequencing instrument: Illumina HiSeq 1500. TCRdb reanalyzed the raw reads on its own, using fastp at Q25 for trimming and MiXCR for clone calling, and kept in-frame beta chains. For every CDR3 protein sequence, its rows merge into one entry that carries the most common genes and DNA. In this sample the table shows 350,000 to 500,000 distinct CDR3 sequences, 31% of which occur a single time. The ten largest clones represent roughly 13% of the sample. Reading from cysteine to phenylalanine, the CDR3 counts 14 amino acids. The DNA shown is the 42-base CDR3, in frame from base 1. At the junction V is shortened by 6 bases and J by 0 bases; bases outside the gene matches: 7. CDR1 DFQATT and CDR2 SNEGSKA are derived from the germline V gene (reference sequence). General conclusions and limits of the study: In both this cohort and an independent cohort of 352 donors, the cumulative frequency of public TCR beta family members distinguished carriers of CMV infection plus the relevant HLA type. The ex vivo response was dominated by HLA-C-restricted CMV-specific TCR beta clonotypes, which also provided the single most frequent clonotype in two of eight donors.

In this chain, TRBV20-1 is recombined with TRBJ1-1; the junction holds 7 bases that match TRBD1. Sequenced sample: PBMCs. The TCR was taken from a human donor in good health (CMV status not recorded). Some clones in this sample may be carry-over from other donors' samples. The nucleotide sequence is TGCAGTGCGCCTCGACAGGGTATGAACACTGAAGCTTTCTTT. It translates to CSAPRQGMNTEAFF.